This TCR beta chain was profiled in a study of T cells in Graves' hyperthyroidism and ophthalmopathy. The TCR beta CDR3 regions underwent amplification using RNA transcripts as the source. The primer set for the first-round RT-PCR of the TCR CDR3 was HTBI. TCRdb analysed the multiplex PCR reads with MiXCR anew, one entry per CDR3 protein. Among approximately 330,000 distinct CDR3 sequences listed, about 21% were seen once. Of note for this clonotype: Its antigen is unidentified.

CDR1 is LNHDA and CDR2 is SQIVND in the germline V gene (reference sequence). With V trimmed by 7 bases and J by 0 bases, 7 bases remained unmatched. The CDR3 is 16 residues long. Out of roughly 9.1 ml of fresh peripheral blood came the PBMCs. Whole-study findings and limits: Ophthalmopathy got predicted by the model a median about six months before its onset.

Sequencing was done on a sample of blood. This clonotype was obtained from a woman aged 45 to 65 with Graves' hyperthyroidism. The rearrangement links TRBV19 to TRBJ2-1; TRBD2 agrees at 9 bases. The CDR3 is CASTHAGGSSYNEQFF. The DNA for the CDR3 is TGTGCCAGTACGCACGCGGGAGGGAGCTCCTACAATGAGCAGTTCTTC. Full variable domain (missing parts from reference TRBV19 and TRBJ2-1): DGGITQSPKYLFRKEGQNVTLSCEQNLNHDAMYWYRQDPGQGLRLIYYSQIVNDFQKGDIAEGYSVSREKKESFPLTVTSAQKNPTAFYLCASTHAGGSSYNEQFFGPGTRLTVL.